A selection of T cell receptor beta chains follows, all from one sample in a study of CD8 T cells in ankylosing spondylitis. A single record per CDR3 protein comes from TCRdb applying MiXCR to the 5' RACE reads. The sample comprises approximately 300,000 distinct CDR3 sequences, approximately 8.2% of which are singletons, and approximately 14% rests with the top ten. Sequencing used blood, either unsorted or a sorted T cell fraction (not recorded which). These receptors all come from a male donor with ankylosing spondylitis. Both conserved end residues are part of each CDR3. D genes are given only for firm matches. Not all rows give a size; the values are once, few, many and, for expanded clones, a class.

.	many	TRBJ1-4	TRBV5-1	CASSLGGGEEKLFF	TGCGCCAGCAGCTTAGGGGGAGGAGAGGAAAAACTGTTTTTT
.	.	TRBJ2-7	TRBV12-3/TRBV12-4	CASRLRDPSEQYF	TGTGCCAGCAGACTACGGGACCCTAGCGAGCAGTACTTC
TRBD2	.	TRBJ2-1	TRBV5-6	CASSSGTSGSRYNEQFF	TGTGCCAGCAGCTCGGGGACTAGCGGGAGTCGGTACAATGAGCAGTTCTTC
.	.	TRBJ2-3	TRBV9	CASSVVRDTDTQYF	TGTGCCAGCAGCGTAGTCCGGGACACAGATACGCAGTATTTT
TRBD2	few	TRBJ2-7	TRBV9	CASSPRIGWAGVPYEQYF	TGTGCCAGCAGCCCCAGAATCGGGTGGGCGGGAGTCCCCTACGAGCAGTACTTC
.	few	TRBJ2-2	TRBV5-1	CASSSTGLSNTGELFF	TGCGCCAGCAGCTCAACGGGACTCTCGAACACCGGGGAGCTGTTTTTT
TRBD1	many	TRBJ1-2	TRBV20-1	CSALGQGKANYGYTF	TGCAGTGCGCTAGGACAGGGAAAAGCTAACTATGGCTACACCTTC
.	.	TRBJ2-7	TRBV27	CASSKSRAYEQYF	TGTGCCAGCAGTAAGTCCAGAGCCTACGAGCAGTACTTC
TRBD1	.	TRBJ1-2	TRBV15	CATSMEQGRDYGYTF	TGTGCCACCAGCATGGAACAGGGGCGAGACTATGGCTACACCTTC
.	few	TRBJ2-7	TRBV5-1	CASTYGGTTYEQYF	TGCGCCAGCACGTATGGCGGGACAACCTACGAGCAGTACTTC
.	few	TRBJ2-3	TRBV11-2	CASSPGVGATDTQYF	TGTGCCAGCAGCCCGGGGGTTGGGGCGACAGATACGCAGTATTTT
.	many	TRBJ1-1	TRBV18	CASSPLGNTEAFF	TGTGCCAGCTCACCACTCGGAAACACTGAAGCTTTCTTT
TRBD1	.	TRBJ1-1	TRBV20-1	CSAREPSRTGEAFF	TGCAGTGCTAGAGAACCCTCCCGGACAGGGGAAGCTTTCTTT
TRBD1	many	TRBJ2-2	TRBV18	CASSPIRGRDTGELFF	TGTGCCAGCTCACCTATCAGGGGGCGCGACACCGGGGAGCTGTTTTTT
.	many	TRBJ2-1	TRBV29-1	CSVDHVYNEQFF	TGCAGCGTTGACCACGTGTACAATGAGCAGTTCTTC
.	many	TRBJ2-2	TRBV9	CASSVRAHPTTGELFF	TGTGCCAGCAGCGTGAGGGCCCACCCCACCACCGGGGAGCTGTTTTTT
TRBD2	.	TRBJ2-7	TRBV11-2	CASSLGGGMEQYF	TGTGCCAGCAGCCTGGGGGGGGGAATGGAGCAGTACTTC
.	.	TRBJ1-2	TRBV11-2	CASSLANYGYTF	TGTGCCAGCAGCTTAGCCAACTATGGCTACACCTTC
.	many	TRBJ1-5	TRBV6-1	CASSELGGENQPQHF	TGTGCCAGCAGTGAATTGGGGGGTGAAAATCAGCCCCAGCATTTT
TRBD1	few	TRBJ2-3	TRBV27	CASSSIKVRGQTDRQYF	TGTGCCAGCAGTTCCATTAAGGTCAGGGGGCAGACAGATAGACAGTATTTT